This entry is about one T cell receptor (beta chain). What it binds is unknown. Healthy individuals who donated bone marrow served as the donors. At the time of sampling, donors were nominally healthy, though unrecorded immune exposures were likely. Both 60 Vbeta primers and 13 Jbeta primers went into the PCR. Measured with immunoSEQ multiplex PCR; TCRdb has only the in-frame clones, and not every one. The sample comprises around 130,000 clones, 70% to 75% of which are singletons, and approximately 1.6% rests with the top ten. The data stem from a study of cytomegalovirus exposure and HLA in healthy donors. Germline V lookup: CDR1 SGHTA, CDR2 FQGTGA. CDR3 length: 13 residues. Trimming at V came to 5 bases and at J to 8 bases, leaving 5 bases not matched to a gene. Points from the study as a whole: The likely origin of a cluster of highly shared sequence variants was a sequencing artifact. Analysis was performed later, and it showed HLA-associated TCR beta chains to be more clonally expanded than equally common others.

Sample: PBMCs. This clonotype was obtained from a woman in her twenties or thirties in good health and CMV-seronegative. The chain has TRBV7-3 and TRBJ2-1; 8 bases are a match to TRBD2. In nucleotides, the CDR3 is TGTGCCAGCAGCGTTAGCGGGGCCTATGAGCAGTTCTTC. Encoded protein: CASSVSGAYEQFF.